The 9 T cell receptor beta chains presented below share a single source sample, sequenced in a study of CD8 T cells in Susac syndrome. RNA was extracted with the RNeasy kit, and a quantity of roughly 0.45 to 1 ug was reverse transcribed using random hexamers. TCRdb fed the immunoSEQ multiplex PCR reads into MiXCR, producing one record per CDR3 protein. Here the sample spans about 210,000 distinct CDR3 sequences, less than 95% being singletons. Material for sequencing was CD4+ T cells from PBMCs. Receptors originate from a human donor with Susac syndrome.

The chain's CDR3 is CASSLVAGRSGGASNEQFF. The CDR3, as DNA: TGTGCCAGCAGCTTAGTTGCGGGAAGAAGCGGGGGGGCATCGAATGAGCAGTTCTTC. This chain uses TRBV7-8 with TRBJ2-1, with 10 bases that match TRBD2. There are 19 residues in the CDR3. With 1 base clipped from V and 7 bases from J, the junction kept 16 bases outside the gene matches. Looked up from germline, CDR1 is SGHVS and CDR2 is FQNEAQ.

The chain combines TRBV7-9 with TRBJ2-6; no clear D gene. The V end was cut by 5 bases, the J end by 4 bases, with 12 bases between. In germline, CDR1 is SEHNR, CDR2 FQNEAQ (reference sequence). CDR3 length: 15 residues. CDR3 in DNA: TGTGCCAGCAGCCCCCTTGGACCAGGGGCCAACGTCCTGACTTTC. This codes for CASSPLGPGANVLTF.

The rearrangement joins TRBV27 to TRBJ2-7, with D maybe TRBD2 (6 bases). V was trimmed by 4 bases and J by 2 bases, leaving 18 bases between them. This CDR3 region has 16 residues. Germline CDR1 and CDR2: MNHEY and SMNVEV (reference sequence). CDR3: CASSYDLGGHTYEQYF. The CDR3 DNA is TGTGCCAGCAGTTACGACCTCGGGGGTCATACCTACGAGCAGTACTTC.

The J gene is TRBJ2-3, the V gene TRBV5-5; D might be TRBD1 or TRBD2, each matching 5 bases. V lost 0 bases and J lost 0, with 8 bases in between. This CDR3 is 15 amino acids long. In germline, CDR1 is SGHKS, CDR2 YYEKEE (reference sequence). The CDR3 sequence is CASSLDEGSTDTQYF. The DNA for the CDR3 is TGTGCCAGCAGCTTGGACGAGGGGAGCACAGATACGCAGTATTTT.

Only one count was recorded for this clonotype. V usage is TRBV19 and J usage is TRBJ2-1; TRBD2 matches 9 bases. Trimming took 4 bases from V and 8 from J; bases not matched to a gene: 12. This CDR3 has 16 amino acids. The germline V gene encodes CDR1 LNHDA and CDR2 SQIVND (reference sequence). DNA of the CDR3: TGTGCCAGTAGTAAGCTGAGCGGGGGGCAGTCCCATGAGCAGTTCTTC. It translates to CASSKLSGGQSHEQFF.

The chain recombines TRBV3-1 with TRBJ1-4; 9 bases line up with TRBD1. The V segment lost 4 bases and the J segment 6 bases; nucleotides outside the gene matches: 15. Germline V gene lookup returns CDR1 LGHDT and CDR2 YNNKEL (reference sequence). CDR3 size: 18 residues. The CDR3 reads CASSPGLPGTGFDEKLFF. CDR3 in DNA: TGTGCCAGCAGCCCCGGCCTCCCCGGGACAGGGTTTGATGAAAAACTGTTTTTT.

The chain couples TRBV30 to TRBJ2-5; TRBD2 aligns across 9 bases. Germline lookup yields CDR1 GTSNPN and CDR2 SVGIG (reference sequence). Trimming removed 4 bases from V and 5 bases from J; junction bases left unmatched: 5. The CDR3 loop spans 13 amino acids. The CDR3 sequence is CAWKAGGGETQYF. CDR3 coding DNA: TGTGCCTGGAAGGCGGGGGGGGGTGAGACCCAGTACTTC.

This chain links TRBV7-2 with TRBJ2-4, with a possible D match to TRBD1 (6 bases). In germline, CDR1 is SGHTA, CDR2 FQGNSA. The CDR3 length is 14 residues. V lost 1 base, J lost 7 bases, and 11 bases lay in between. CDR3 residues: CASSLVPGENIQYF. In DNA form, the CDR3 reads TGTGCCAGCAGCTTAGTGCCAGGGGAGAACATTCAGTACTTC.

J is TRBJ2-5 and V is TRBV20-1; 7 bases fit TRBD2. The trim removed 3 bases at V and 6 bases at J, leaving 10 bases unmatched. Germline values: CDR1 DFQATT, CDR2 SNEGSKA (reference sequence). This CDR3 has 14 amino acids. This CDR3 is CSARASGGGKTQYF. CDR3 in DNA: TGCAGTGCTAGGGCGTCGGGGGGAGGGAAGACCCAGTACTTC.